Listed here are 12 T cell receptor beta chains from one sample, sequenced in a study of blood T cells in healthy people across ages. A second PCR, run for about 7 to 11 cycles, used a sample-barcoded 5' primer plus a J-beta primer mix. TCRdb reprocessed the 5' RACE reads via MiXCR and lists one record per CDR3 protein. The sample holds about 1,600,000 distinct CDR3 sequences; around two fifths are singletons and the top ten take 7% to 9.5%. Sequencing input: blood. The source of these receptors is a woman between 18 and 30 years old in good health.

The V gene is TRBV6-9, the J gene TRBJ2-5; TRBD1 might be the D (5 bases). The J call could be wrong; TRBJ2-7 is a better fit for the DNA end. Germline assignment: CDR1 MNHGY and CDR2 SVAAGI. This CDR3 is built from 16 residues. The CDR3 protein is CASSYLRQTLCPEQYF. In DNA form, the CDR3 reads TGTGCCAGCAGTTACTTACGACAGACCCTGTGTCCCGAGCAGTACTTC.

This clonotype was counted between two and nine times. The rearrangement uses TRBV29-1 and TRBJ1-4; D not certain. With 3 bases removed from V and 3 bases from J, the gap between germline ends came to 8 bases. The CDR3 runs to 13 residues. Germline V gene sequence: CDR1 SQVTM, CDR2 ANQGSEA. The CDR3: CSVDNSSNEKLFF. For the CDR3, the DNA is TGCAGCGTTGATAACAGCTCTAATGAAAAACTGTTTTTT.

This clonotype was recorded a few times. The gene calls are TRBV28 and TRBJ1-2; D uncertain. Germline V gives CDR1 MDHEN, CDR2 SYDVKM. The CDR3 contains 13 residues. V gave up 5 bases and J gave up 8 bases, with 15 bases separating them. In DNA, the CDR3 is TGTGCCAGCAGTGATGTGGGGTCCTGGGGCTACACCTTC. Amino acids: CASSDVGSWGYTF.

The chain uses TRBV29-1 and TRBJ2-1; maybe TRBD2 (5 bases). TRBJ2-7 matches the DNA end more closely, so the J call is doubtful. The germline CDR1 and CDR2 sequences are SQVTM and ANQGSEA. The CDR3 consists of 14 residues. The CDR3: CSVAERPSYNEQYF. DNA for the CDR3: TGCAGCGTTGCGGAGCGGCCCTCCTACAATGAGCAGTACTTC.

V gene TRBV7-7 combines with J gene TRBJ2-3; D perhaps matches TRBD2 (6 bases). CDR3 length equals 15 residues. Trimming left V 2 bases short and J 3 bases short, with 12 bases between. Germline assignment: CDR1 SSHAT and CDR2 FNYEAQ (reference sequence). CDR3 in DNA: TGTGCCAGCAGCTTATCCCCGGGAGAAACAGATACGCAGTATTTT. Translating it yields CASSLSPGETDTQYF.

The chain joins TRBV29-1 to TRBJ2-7; a weak D match, TRBD2 (6 bases). TRBJ2-5 explains the end of the DNA better; the J call may be wrong. The V gene's germline CDR1 is SQVTM and CDR2 ANQGSEA. This CDR3 contains 12 residues. The CDR3 here is CSAAGGQETQYF. The DNA for the CDR3 is TGCAGCGCGGCCGGGGGCCAAGAGACCCAGTACTTC.

This clonotype was observed a few times. The chain employs TRBV3-1 and TRBJ2-1; weak D call: TRBD1 (6 bases). V was trimmed by 6 bases and J by 4 bases, leaving 16 bases between them. CDR1 and CDR2 (germline): LGHDT, YNNKEL (reference sequence). This CDR3 comprises 15 residues. Here the CDR3 DNA reads TGTGCCAGCAGGCTGACCGGGACAAATTACAATGAGCAGTTCTTC. Translation: CASRLTGTNYNEQFF.

The chain couples TRBV6-5 to TRBJ1-4, with D perhaps matching TRBD1 (5 bases). Germline V gene sequence: CDR1 MNHEY, CDR2 SVGAGI. CDR3 length: 13 residues. V shed 2 bases and J shed 15 bases, with 16 bases lying between them. CDR3 in DNA: TGTGCCAGCAGTTACACCGGGGGTCGCCGATTGTTTTTT. This encodes CASSYTGGRRLFF.

This chain links TRBV12-3 or TRBV12-4 with TRBJ2-3; the D gene is possibly TRBD2 (5 bases). The germline V and J ends were trimmed by 6 bases and 9 bases, with 19 bases remaining between them. The CDR3 covers 14 residues. The CDR3: CASSPPGFPETQYF. The CDR3, as DNA: TGTGCCAGCAGCCCCCCGGGGTTTCCGGAAACGCAGTATTTT.

This clonotype was found a few times. The chain recombines TRBV29-1 with TRBJ1-1, with 9 positions matching TRBD1. With 4 bases clipped from V and 2 bases from J, the junction kept 11 bases outside the gene matches. The V gene's germline CDR1 is SQVTM and CDR2 ANQGSEA. This CDR3 is built from 16 residues. The CDR3 here is CSVVYPGTGRNTEAFF. The CDR3 DNA reads as TGCAGCGTTGTTTATCCGGGGACAGGGAGAAACACTGAAGCTTTCTTT.

Only a few counts were recorded for this clonotype. The chain couples TRBV6-2 or TRBV6-3 to TRBJ1-5; no definite D call. This CDR3 comprises 14 residues. CDR1 is MNHEY and CDR2 is SVGEGT in the germline V gene. The V end lost 7 bases, the J end lost 6 bases, and 16 bases lay between the germline ends. CDR3 bases: TGTGCCAGCACCGACGTGTCGGAGTTTCAGCCCCAGCATTTT. This translates into CASTDVSEFQPQHF.

This clonotype was detected only a few times. The rearrangement links TRBV5-1 to TRBJ1-2; tentatively, D is TRBD1 (5 bases). With 4 bases removed from V and 3 bases from J, the gap between germline ends came to 13 bases. This CDR3 comprises 14 residues. Per the germline V gene, CDR1 is SGHRS and CDR2 is YFSETQ. DNA for the CDR3: TGCGCCAGCAGCAGAGGGGTCGGGGACTATGGCTACACCTTC. Translated, it gives CASSRGVGDYGYTF.